This is a list of T cell receptor beta chains from one sample in a study of blood T cell repertoires in COVID-19. Assay used: immunoSEQ multiplex PCR; TCRdb lists only in-frame clones, some missing. The sample has 70,000 to 95,000 clones; around nine tenths are singletons. Sequencing input: peripheral blood. The receptors were gathered from a woman aged 45-65 years in a cohort sampled during active COVID-19. Each CDR3 is given with its conserved first and last residue. The D gene is left open where the match is weak. Not every row has a clone size; where given, it reads once, few, many or a size class.

d_gene	v_gene	abundance	j_gene	CDR3aa	CDR3nt
TRBD1	TRBV28	NA	TRBJ1-4	CASSRRTGLNEKLFF	TGTGCCAGCAGTCGCCGGACAGGCCTAAATGAAAAACTGTTTTTT
NA	TRBV4-2	NA	TRBJ1-2	CASSPEVLTVRHNYGYTF	TGTGCCAGCAGCCCCGAGGTTTTGACAGTGAGACATAACTATGGCTACACCTTC
NA	TRBV18	NA	TRBJ1-4	CASSTREATNEKLFF	TGTGCCAGCTCAACCCGGGAGGCAACTAATGAAAAACTGTTTTTT
TRBD1	TRBV11-2	NA	TRBJ1-1	CASSPIGTGETEAFF	TGTGCCAGCAGCCCGATCGGGACAGGGGAAACTGAAGCTTTCTTT
NA	TRBV7-8	NA	TRBJ2-3	CASSLPGTSLPSTDTQYF	TGTGCCAGCAGCTTACCCGGGACTTCTCTGCCTAGCACAGATACGCAGTATTTT
NA	TRBV18	NA	TRBJ1-6	CASSPNSGQNNSPLHF	TGTGCCAGCTCACCAAATTCCGGACAGAATAATTCACCCCTCCACTTT
TRBD2	TRBV19	NA	TRBJ2-7	CASSRASGSTPYEQYF	TGTGCCAGTAGTAGGGCCAGCGGGAGTACCCCCTACGAGCAGTACTTC
TRBD1	TRBV18	NA	TRBJ2-5	CASSQDRGGWETQYF	TGTGCCAGCTCACAAGACAGGGGCGGCTGGGAGACCCAGTACTTC
TRBD2	TRBV28	NA	TRBJ2-4	CASSLLGEGYIQYF	TGTGCCAGCAGTTTATTAGGGGAGGGATACATTCAGTACTTC
TRBD2	TRBV19	once	TRBJ2-2	CASSTISGGRTGELFF	TGTGCCAGTAGTACGATTAGCGGGGGGCGCACCGGGGAGCTGTTTTTT
TRBD1	TRBV5-1	NA	TRBJ2-1	CASSTDRAGNEQFF	TGCGCCAGCAGCACGGACAGGGCAGGCAATGAGCAGTTCTTC